Listed below are T cell receptor beta chains from one sample, sequenced in a study of blood T cells in healthy people across ages. TCRdb ran MiXCR on the 5' RACE reads and lists one entry per CDR3 protein. This sample has roughly 1,700,000 distinct CDR3 sequences, with roughly 28% found just once. The source material was blood. The receptors originated from a woman aged 30 to 39 in good health. The CDR3 runs from the conserved cysteine through the conserved F or W. A D gene is named only where the DNA matches it firmly. Only some rows state a clone size, as once, few, many or a class for expanded clones.

j_call: TRBJ1-5
d_call: NA
clone_size: NA
v_call: TRBV20-1
cdr3_length: 15
cdr3_nt: TGCAGTGCTAACATCTATGGGAATAGCAATCAGCCCCAGCATTTT
cdr3_aa: CSANIYGNSNQPQHF

j_call: TRBJ2-7
d_call: NA
clone_size: few
v_call: TRBV27
cdr3_length: 17
cdr3_nt: TGTGCCAGCAGCCCAGATGGTCAGAGCGGGACAAGGTACGAGCAGTACTTC
cdr3_aa: CASSPDGQSGTRYEQYF

j_call: TRBJ1-1
d_call: NA
clone_size: once
v_call: TRBV5-1
cdr3_length: 14
cdr3_nt: TGCGCCAGCAGCTTGGTTGGGTCCCCCACTGAAGCTTTCTTT
cdr3_aa: CASSLVGSPTEAFF

j_call: TRBJ2-5
d_call: NA
clone_size: many
v_call: TRBV25-1
cdr3_length: 14
cdr3_nt: TGTGCCAGCAGTGAAGGCAGGTTCCAAGAGACCCAGTACTTC
cdr3_aa: CASSEGRFQETQYF

j_call: TRBJ2-3
d_call: TRBD1
clone_size: many
v_call: TRBV12-3/TRBV12-4
cdr3_length: 15
cdr3_nt: TGTGCCAGCAAACCGGACAGGGCAGAAACAGATACGCAGTATTTT
cdr3_aa: CASKPDRAETDTQYF

j_call: TRBJ2-5
d_call: TRBD1
clone_size: NA
v_call: TRBV3-1
cdr3_length: 14
cdr3_nt: TGTGCCAGCAGCCATAGGGACAGGCGAGAGACCCAGTACTTC
cdr3_aa: CASSHRDRRETQYF

j_call: TRBJ2-4
d_call: TRBD2
clone_size: NA
v_call: TRBV4-2
cdr3_length: 14
cdr3_nt: TGTGCCAGCGGGACTAGCGGGGGGGCAAACATTCAGTACTTC
cdr3_aa: CASGTSGGANIQYF

j_call: TRBJ2-1
d_call: TRBD1
clone_size: NA
v_call: TRBV7-6
cdr3_length: 15
cdr3_nt: TGTGCCAGCAGCCCGGGACAGGGGGCAACCAATGAGCAGTTCTTC
cdr3_aa: CASSPGQGATNEQFF

j_call: TRBJ2-3
d_call: NA
clone_size: NA
v_call: TRBV30
cdr3_length: 14
cdr3_nt: TGTGCCTGGAGGGGGGGGGCCCCCACAGATACGCAGTATTTT
cdr3_aa: CAWRGGAPTDTQYF

j_call: TRBJ1-1
d_call: TRBD1
clone_size: few
v_call: TRBV29-1
cdr3_length: 13
cdr3_nt: TGCAGCTTCGACAGGGCCACGAACACTGAAGCTTTCTTT
cdr3_aa: CSFDRATNTEAFF

j_call: TRBJ1-2
d_call: NA
clone_size: NA
v_call: TRBV2
cdr3_length: 15
cdr3_nt: TGTGCCAGCAGTGAAATGAAAGGGGGGAGCTATGGCTGCACCTTC
cdr3_aa: CASSEMKGGSYGCTF

j_call: TRBJ2-7
d_call: NA
clone_size: few
v_call: TRBV20-1
cdr3_length: 12
cdr3_nt: TGCAGTGCTACCTTTGGCGAATACGAGCAGTACTTC
cdr3_aa: CSATFGEYEQYF

j_call: TRBJ1-6
d_call: NA
clone_size: NA
v_call: TRBV2
cdr3_length: 12
cdr3_nt: TGTGCCAGCAGGATCCTAAATTCACCCCTCCACTTT
cdr3_aa: CASRILNSPLHF

j_call: TRBJ2-1
d_call: NA
clone_size: NA
v_call: TRBV12-5
cdr3_length: 14
cdr3_nt: TGTGCTAGTGGGTCTACAGAAACCTACAATGAGCAGTTCTTC
cdr3_aa: CASGSTETYNEQFF

j_call: TRBJ2-1
d_call: TRBD2
clone_size: NA
v_call: TRBV10-3
cdr3_length: 14
cdr3_nt: TGTGCCATCAGCACCGGGACTAGCGGTTATGAGCAGTTCTTC
cdr3_aa: CAISTGTSGYEQFF

j_call: TRBJ2-7
d_call: NA
clone_size: few
v_call: TRBV5-1
cdr3_length: 15
cdr3_nt: TGCGCCAGCAACCCCCAGGGCCACCGCTCCTACGAGCAGTACTTC
cdr3_aa: CASNPQGHRSYEQYF

j_call: TRBJ2-2
d_call: TRBD2
clone_size: NA
v_call: TRBV12-5
cdr3_length: 16
cdr3_nt: TGTGCTAGTGGTTTCATGCTAGCGGGGATTGGCGGGGAGCTGTTTTTT
cdr3_aa: CASGFMLAGIGGELFF

j_call: TRBJ1-1
d_call: NA
clone_size: NA
v_call: TRBV9
cdr3_length: 15
cdr3_nt: TGTGCCAGCAGCGTATTGGGGGACCCGAACACTGAAGCTTTCTTT
cdr3_aa: CASSVLGDPNTEAFF

j_call: TRBJ2-7
d_call: NA
clone_size: many
v_call: TRBV11-2
cdr3_length: 13
cdr3_nt: TGTGCCAGCAGCTTTGCCGACCGCTACGAGCAGTACTTC
cdr3_aa: CASSFADRYEQYF

j_call: TRBJ1-2
d_call: NA
clone_size: NA
v_call: TRBV15
cdr3_length: 13
cdr3_nt: TGTGCCACCAGCGCGGACATTCGAACTGGCTACACCTTC
cdr3_aa: CATSADIRTGYTF

j_call: TRBJ1-2
d_call: TRBD1
clone_size: NA
v_call: TRBV12-3/TRBV12-4
cdr3_length: 14
cdr3_nt: TGTGCCAGCAGCGACAGGGCGGGGGGCTATGGCTACACCTTC
cdr3_aa: CASSDRAGGYGYTF

j_call: TRBJ1-4
d_call: NA
clone_size: NA
v_call: TRBV5-4
cdr3_length: 14
cdr3_nt: TGTGCCAGCAGCTTGCCAGGGGAAGGTGAAAAACTGTTTTTT
cdr3_aa: CASSLPGEGEKLFF

j_call: TRBJ2-7
d_call: TRBD1
clone_size: NA
v_call: TRBV5-1
cdr3_length: 12
cdr3_nt: TGCGCCAGCAGGTGGGACAGGGGAGAGCAGTACTTC
cdr3_aa: CASRWDRGEQYF

j_call: TRBJ1-4
d_call: TRBD1
clone_size: few
v_call: TRBV7-9
cdr3_length: 18
cdr3_nt: TGTGCCAGCAGCTTAGGCTCGGGGACAGGGCTCACTAATGAAAAACTGTTTTTT
cdr3_aa: CASSLGSGTGLTNEKLFF

j_call: TRBJ2-7
d_call: TRBD1
clone_size: many
v_call: TRBV20-1
cdr3_length: 14
cdr3_nt: TGCAGTGCGGTCCGGGACAGGGGCTCCTACGAGCAGTACTTC
cdr3_aa: CSAVRDRGSYEQYF

j_call: TRBJ2-5
d_call: TRBD1
clone_size: few
v_call: TRBV6-1
cdr3_length: 15
cdr3_nt: TGTGCCAGCCGGGACAGGGGGGACCTCCAGGAGACCCAGTACTTC
cdr3_aa: CASRDRGDLQETQYF

j_call: TRBJ1-4
d_call: NA
clone_size: NA
v_call: TRBV10-3
cdr3_length: 15
cdr3_nt: TGTGCCATCAGTGAAACGGCCGTGTCGGTCGAAAAACTGTTTTTT
cdr3_aa: CAISETAVSVEKLFF

j_call: TRBJ2-1
d_call: NA
clone_size: NA
v_call: TRBV20-1
cdr3_length: 13
cdr3_nt: TGCAGTACCAAGGAGGGCCCCTACAATGAGCAGTTCTTC
cdr3_aa: CSTKEGPYNEQFF

j_call: TRBJ1-1
d_call: TRBD1
clone_size: few
v_call: TRBV7-9
cdr3_length: 17
cdr3_nt: TGTGCCAGCAGCTTACTCCGACAGGGGGCCGAGAACACTGAAGCTTTCTTT
cdr3_aa: CASSLLRQGAENTEAFF

j_call: TRBJ2-7
d_call: TRBD1
clone_size: few
v_call: TRBV30
cdr3_length: 14
cdr3_nt: TGTGCCTGGAGTAGGGACAGGGTTTCCTACGAGCAGTACTTC
cdr3_aa: CAWSRDRVSYEQYF

j_call: TRBJ2-5
d_call: TRBD1
clone_size: NA
v_call: TRBV4-3
cdr3_length: 17
cdr3_nt: TGCGCCAGCAGCCAAGACACGGGACAGGGGGCTTGGGAGACCCAGTACTTC
cdr3_aa: CASSQDTGQGAWETQYF

j_call: TRBJ1-5
d_call: NA
clone_size: few
v_call: TRBV28
cdr3_length: 14
cdr3_nt: TGTGCCAGCAGTTTACAACCCGCAGGGGAGCCCCAGCATTTT
cdr3_aa: CASSLQPAGEPQHF

j_call: TRBJ2-5
d_call: TRBD2
clone_size: many
v_call: TRBV6-2/TRBV6-3
cdr3_length: 17
cdr3_nt: TGTGCCAGCAGTTACCCCCGACTAGCGGGAGAGAGAGAGACCCAGTACTTC
cdr3_aa: CASSYPRLAGERETQYF

j_call: TRBJ2-3
d_call: NA
clone_size: NA
v_call: TRBV6-5
cdr3_length: 13
cdr3_nt: TGTGCCAGCAGTTCCTCCTTCCTGGATACGCAGTATTTT
cdr3_aa: CASSSSFLDTQYF

j_call: TRBJ1-2
d_call: NA
clone_size: once
v_call: TRBV3-1
cdr3_length: 13
cdr3_nt: TGTGCCAGCAGCGGCGAGACAGACTATGGCTACACCTTC
cdr3_aa: CASSGETDYGYTF

j_call: TRBJ2-7
d_call: NA
clone_size: few
v_call: TRBV12-3/TRBV12-4
cdr3_length: 12
cdr3_nt: TGTGCCAGCACCAAACAGGGCTACGAGCAGTACTTC
cdr3_aa: CASTKQGYEQYF